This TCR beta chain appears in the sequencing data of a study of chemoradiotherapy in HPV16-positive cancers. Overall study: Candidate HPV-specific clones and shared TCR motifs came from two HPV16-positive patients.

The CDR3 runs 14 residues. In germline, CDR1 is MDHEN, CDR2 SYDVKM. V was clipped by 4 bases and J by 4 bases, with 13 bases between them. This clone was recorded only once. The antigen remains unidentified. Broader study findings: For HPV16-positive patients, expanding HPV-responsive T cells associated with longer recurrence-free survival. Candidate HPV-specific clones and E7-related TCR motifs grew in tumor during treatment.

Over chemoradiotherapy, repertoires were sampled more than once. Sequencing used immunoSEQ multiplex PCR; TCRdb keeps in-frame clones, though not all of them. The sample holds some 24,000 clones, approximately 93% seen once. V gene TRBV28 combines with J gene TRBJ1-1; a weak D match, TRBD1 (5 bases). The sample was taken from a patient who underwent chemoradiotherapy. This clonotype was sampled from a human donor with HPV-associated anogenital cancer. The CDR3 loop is CASSSPQGFTEAFF. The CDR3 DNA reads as TGTGCCAGCAGTTCGCCCCAGGGCTTCACTGAAGCTTTCTTT.